This T cell receptor beta chain derives from a study of T cell responses to AZD1222 COVID-19 vaccine. The table came from immunoSEQ multiplex PCR; TCRdb's copy has only in-frame clones and leaves some out. The sample holds 65,000 to 85,000 clones, approximately 80% seen once. In germline, CDR1 is SEHNR, CDR2 FQNEAQ (reference sequence). V was shortened by 10 bases and J by 4 bases, with 28 bases between the two germline ends. The length of the CDR3 is 17 residues. The material was peripheral blood, obtained 28 days after the second AZD1222 dose. The chain links TRBV7-9 to TRBJ2-5; a weak D match, TRBD2 (5 bases). The sequence derives from an adult who received the AZD1222 COVID-19 vaccine. The DNA of the CDR3 is TGTGCCACCTTAACGGGGTCCCCCTTTCGGCGTACAGAGACCCAGTACTTC. It specifies CATLTGSPFRRTETQYF.